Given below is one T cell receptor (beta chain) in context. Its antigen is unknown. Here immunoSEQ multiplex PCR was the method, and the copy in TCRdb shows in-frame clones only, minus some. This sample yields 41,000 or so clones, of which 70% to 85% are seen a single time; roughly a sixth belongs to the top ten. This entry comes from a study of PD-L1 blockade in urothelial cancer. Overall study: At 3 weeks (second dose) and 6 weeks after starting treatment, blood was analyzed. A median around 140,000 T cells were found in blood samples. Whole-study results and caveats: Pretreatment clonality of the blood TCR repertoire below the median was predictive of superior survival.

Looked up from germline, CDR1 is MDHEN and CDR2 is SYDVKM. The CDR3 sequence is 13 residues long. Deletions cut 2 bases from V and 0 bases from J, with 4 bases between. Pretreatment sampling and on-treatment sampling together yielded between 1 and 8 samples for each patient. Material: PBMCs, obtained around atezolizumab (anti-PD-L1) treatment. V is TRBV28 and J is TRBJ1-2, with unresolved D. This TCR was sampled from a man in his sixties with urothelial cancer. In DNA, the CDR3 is TGTGCCAGCAGTTTACAGGCTAACTATGGCTACACCTTC. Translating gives CASSLQANYGYTF.